This entry lists 10 T cell receptor beta chains sequenced from one sample in a study of cytomegalovirus exposure and HLA in healthy donors. 60 Vbeta and 13 Jbeta primers were used in PCR. The data were produced by immunoSEQ multiplex PCR, yet TCRdb's version contains in-frame clones alone and is incomplete. The sample consists of about 57,000 clones, 75% to 85% of them appearing once. The material sequenced was PBMCs. The source of these receptors is a male donor in good health and CMV-seronegative.

The genes are TRBV4-3 and TRBJ2-7; 8 bases are shared with TRBD2. The V and J ends lost 1 base and 7 bases, in that order; junction bases with no gene match: 6. CDR1 LGHNA and CDR2 YSLEER come from the germline V gene. CDR3 length: 14 residues. This CDR3 is CASSQAGRGGEQYF. In nucleotides, the CDR3 is TGCGCCAGCAGCCAAGCAGGCCGCGGGGGGGAGCAGTACTTC.

This clone was seen a handful of times. The chain links TRBV10-1 to TRBJ1-5; no reliable D call. The CDR3 loop spans 15 amino acids. Trimming shortened V by 3 bases and J by 4 bases, and 13 bases separated the two germline ends. The germline gives CDR1 WNHNN, CDR2 SYGVQD (reference sequence). CDR3 in DNA: TGCGCCAGCAGTGACGGCGGTGAACCTAATCAGCCCCAGCATTTT. Amino acid sequence: CASSDGGEPNQPQHF.

This clone occurred once. The chain links TRBV19 to TRBJ1-1; maybe TRBD1 (6 bases). Germline CDR1 is LNHDA and CDR2 is SQIVND (reference sequence). V was pared by 6 bases and J by 5 bases, with 10 bases between. CDR3 size: 12 residues. Here the CDR3 DNA reads TGTGCCAGTAGGCCACAGGGAACTGAAGCTTTCTTT. Translated: CASRPQGTEAFF.

This chain joins TRBV7-2 and TRBJ2-1, with a possible D match to TRBD2 (7 bases). CDR1 and CDR2 from the germline V gene are SGHTA and FQGNSA. CDR3 length: 14 amino acids. Trimming shortened V by 3 bases and J by 15 bases, and 21 bases separated the two germline ends. CDR3 in amino acids: CASSFLGGGEIWFF. For the CDR3, the DNA is TGTGCCAGCAGCTTTCTTGGCGGGGGCGAGATCTGGTTCTTC.

V is TRBV4-2 and J is TRBJ2-1; 15 bases map to TRBD2. This CDR3 comprises 17 residues. Germline V gives CDR1 LGHNA, CDR2 YNFKEQ. J lost 4 bases, V lost 4 bases, and 5 bases had no gene match. CDR3 bases: TGTGCCAGCAGCCTGCGGACTAGCGGGGGGGAATACAATGAGCAGTTCTTC. Protein: CASSLRTSGGEYNEQFF.

V and J are TRBV18 and TRBJ1-2; 7 bases line up with TRBD1. The CDR3 is 18 residues long. Germline V gene data show CDR1 as KGHSH and CDR2 as LQKENI. After removal of 5 bases from V and 6 bases from J, the junction contained 21 bases not matched to a gene. This chain's CDR3 is CASSAIQGFTGENDGYTF. The DNA of the CDR3 is TGTGCCAGCTCAGCGATCCAAGGGTTTACAGGGGAGAATGATGGCTACACCTTC.

The chain couples TRBV27 to TRBJ2-7, with 9 bases aligning to TRBD1. V was clipped by 6 bases and J by 1 base; unmatched bases: 7. The germline V gene has CDR1 MNHEY and CDR2 SMNVEV (reference sequence). The CDR3 consists of 15 residues. The CDR3 sequence: CASRSPGQGSYEQYF. CDR3 coding DNA: TGTGCCAGCAGGTCTCCCGGACAGGGGTCCTACGAGCAGTACTTC.

This chain connects TRBV4-3 to TRBJ2-7; D might be TRBD1 (5 bases). CDR1 is LGHNA, CDR2 YSLEER, per germline. V lost 2 bases to trimming and J lost 7 bases, with 18 bases between them. The CDR3 contains 15 residues. The CDR3 here is CASSQHGQGIGEQYF. The DNA for the CDR3 is TGCGCCAGCAGCCAACACGGCCAGGGAATCGGGGAGCAGTACTTC.

The chain couples TRBV2 to TRBJ2-5; 9 bases fit TRBD1. The ends lost 8 bases at V and 3 bases at J; junction bases unmatched: 7. The CDR3 is made up of 14 amino acids. Germline V gene data show CDR1 as SNHLY and CDR2 as FYNNEI. In DNA, the CDR3 is TGTGCCAGCCGAAGTAGGACAGGGGAAGAGACCCAGTACTTC. Translation gives CASRSRTGEETQYF.

The rearrangement joins TRBV5-1 to TRBJ1-1, with 7 bases matching TRBD1. The junction had 6 bases not matched to a gene; V was cut back by 5 bases and J by 2 bases. CDR1 and CDR2 from the germline V gene are SGHRS and YFSETQ. The CDR3 consists of 14 residues. The CDR3 DNA reads as TGCGCCAGCAGTAGACAGGGAATAAACACTGAAGCTTTCTTT. It specifies CASSRQGINTEAFF.